This TCR beta chain originates from a study of T cell repertoires in cytomegalovirus infection. As for the study in general: Recently described HLA-C-restricted plus well-studied HLA-B-restricted CMV epitopes were used. Both CMV infection and a matching HLA type were indicated by public TCR beta signatures.

This clonotype occurred once. Its antigen is unidentified. CDR3 length: 15 amino acids. V was shortened by 6 bases and J by 7 bases, with 21 bases between the two germline ends. Germline V gene data show CDR1 as LNHDA and CDR2 as SQIVND (reference sequence). TCRdb processed the reads anew with MiXCR; each CDR3 protein has one entry. The profile covers 900,000 to 950,000 distinct CDR3 sequences, with 30% to 40% appearing a single time and roughly 13% taken by the ten largest. Study results and limitations: The study identified carriers of CMV plus the relevant HLA from cumulative public TCR beta family frequency. CMV-specific TCR beta clonotypes restricted by HLA-C were the ones dominating the ex vivo response.

This clonotype was sampled from a human donor in good health (CMV status not recorded). Some clones in this sample may be carry-over from other donors' samples. The specimen comprised cultured CD8+ T cells from PBMCs, sampled from culture after CMV antigen stimulation. The chain uses TRBV19 and TRBJ2-5; D perhaps matches TRBD1 (6 bases). The CDR3 region is CASRIGGRWDGTQYF. The DNA for the CDR3 is TGTGCCAGTAGGATTGGGGGCCGATGGGATGGGACCCAGTACTTC.